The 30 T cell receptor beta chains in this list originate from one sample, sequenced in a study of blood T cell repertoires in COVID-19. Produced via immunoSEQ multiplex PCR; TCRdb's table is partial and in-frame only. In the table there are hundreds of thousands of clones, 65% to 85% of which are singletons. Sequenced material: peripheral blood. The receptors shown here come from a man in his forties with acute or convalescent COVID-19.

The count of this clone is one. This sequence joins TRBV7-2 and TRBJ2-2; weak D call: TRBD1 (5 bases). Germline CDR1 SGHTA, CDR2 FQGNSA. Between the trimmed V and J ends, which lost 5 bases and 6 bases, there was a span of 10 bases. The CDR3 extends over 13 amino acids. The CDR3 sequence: CASSPGRPGELFF. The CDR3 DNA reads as TGTGCCAGCAGCCCAGGGCGGCCCGGGGAGCTGTTTTTT.

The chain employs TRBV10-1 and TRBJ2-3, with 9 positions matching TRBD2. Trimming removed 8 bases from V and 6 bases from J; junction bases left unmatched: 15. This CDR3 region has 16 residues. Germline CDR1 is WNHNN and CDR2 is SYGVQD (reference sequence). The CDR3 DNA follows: TGCGCCAGCGCCAATAGCGGGAGCCCAAAAGGGGATACGCAGTATTTT. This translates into CASANSGSPKGDTQYF.

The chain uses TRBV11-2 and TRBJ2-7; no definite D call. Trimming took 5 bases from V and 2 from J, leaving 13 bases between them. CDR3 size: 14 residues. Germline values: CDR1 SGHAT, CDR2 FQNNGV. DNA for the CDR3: TGTGCCAGCAGCCAGCCGCGGAGAACCTACGAGCAGTACTTC. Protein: CASSQPRRTYEQYF.

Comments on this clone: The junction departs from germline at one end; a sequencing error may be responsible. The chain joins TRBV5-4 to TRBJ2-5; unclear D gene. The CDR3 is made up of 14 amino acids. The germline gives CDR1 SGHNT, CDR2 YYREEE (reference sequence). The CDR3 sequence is CASRLELVGETQYF. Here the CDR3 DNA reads TGTGCCAGCAGGTTGGAGTTAGTTGGAGAGACCCAGTACTTC.

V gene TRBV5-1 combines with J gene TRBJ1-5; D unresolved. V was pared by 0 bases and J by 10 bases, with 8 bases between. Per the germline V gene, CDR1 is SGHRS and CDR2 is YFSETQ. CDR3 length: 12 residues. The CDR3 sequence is CASSLEGGPQHF. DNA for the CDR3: TGCGCCAGCAGCTTGGAGGGAGGTCCCCAGCATTTT. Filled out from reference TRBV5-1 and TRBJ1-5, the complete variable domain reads KAGVTQTPRYLIKTRGQQVTLSCSPISGHRSVSWYQQTPGQGLQFLFEYFSETQRNKGNFPGRFSGRQFSNSRSEMNVSTLELGDSALYLCASSLEGGPQHFGDGTRLSIL.

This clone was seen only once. The DNA of the CDR3 is TGTGCCAGCAGCCAAGCCCCTCGAGGAAAACTGTTTTTT. Translated, it gives CASSQAPRGKLFF. This rearrangement joins TRBV3-1 (or the pseudogene TRBV3-2) to TRBJ1-4; D call uncertain. The CDR3 is 13 residues long. Trimming stripped 1 base from V and 10 bases from J, with 10 bases between. Germline lookup yields CDR1 LGHDT and CDR2 YNNKEL (reference sequence).

CDR3 residues: CASSFPGRDEQFF. The CDR3 coding sequence is TGTGCCAGCAGCTTCCCAGGTAGAGATGAGCAGTTCTTC. The gene calls are TRBV7-2 and TRBJ2-1; D is unresolved. The V and J ends lost 3 bases and 8 bases respectively, with 11 bases between them. The CDR3 runs 13 residues. Per the germline V gene, CDR1 is SGHTA and CDR2 is FQGNSA.

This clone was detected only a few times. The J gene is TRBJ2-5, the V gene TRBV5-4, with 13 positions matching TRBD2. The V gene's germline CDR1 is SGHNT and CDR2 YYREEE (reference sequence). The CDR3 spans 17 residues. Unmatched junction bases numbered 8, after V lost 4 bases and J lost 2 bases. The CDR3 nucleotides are TGTGCCAGCAGCCCCGGGACTAGCGGGATATTACAAGAGACCCAGTACTTC. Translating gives CASSPGTSGILQETQYF.

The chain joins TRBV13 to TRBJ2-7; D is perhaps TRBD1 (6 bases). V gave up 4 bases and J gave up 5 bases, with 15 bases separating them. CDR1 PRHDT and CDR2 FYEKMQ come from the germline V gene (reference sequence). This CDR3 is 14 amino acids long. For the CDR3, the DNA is TGTGCCAGCAGCTCCAGGACAGCCTACCACGAGCAGTACTTC. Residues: CASSSRTAYHEQYF.

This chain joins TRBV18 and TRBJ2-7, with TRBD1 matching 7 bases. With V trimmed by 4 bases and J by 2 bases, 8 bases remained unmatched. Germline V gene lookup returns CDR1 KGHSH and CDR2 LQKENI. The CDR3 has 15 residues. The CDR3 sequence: CASSLHRDSPYEQYF. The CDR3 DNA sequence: TGTGCCAGCTCACTACACCGGGACAGCCCCTACGAGCAGTACTTC.

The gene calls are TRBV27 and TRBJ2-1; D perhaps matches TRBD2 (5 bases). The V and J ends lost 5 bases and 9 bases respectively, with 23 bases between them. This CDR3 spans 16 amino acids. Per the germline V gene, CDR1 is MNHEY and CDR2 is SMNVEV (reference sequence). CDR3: CASSAPLVLIPIEQFF. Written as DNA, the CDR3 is TGTGCCAGCAGTGCCCCACTAGTTTTAATTCCTATTGAGCAGTTCTTC.

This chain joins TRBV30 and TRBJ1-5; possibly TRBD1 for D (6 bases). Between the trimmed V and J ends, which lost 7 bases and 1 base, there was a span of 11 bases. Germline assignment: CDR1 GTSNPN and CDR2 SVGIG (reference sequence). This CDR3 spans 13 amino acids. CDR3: CAYDGQSNQPQHF. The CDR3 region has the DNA TGTGCCTACGACGGACAGAGCAATCAGCCCCAGCATTTT.

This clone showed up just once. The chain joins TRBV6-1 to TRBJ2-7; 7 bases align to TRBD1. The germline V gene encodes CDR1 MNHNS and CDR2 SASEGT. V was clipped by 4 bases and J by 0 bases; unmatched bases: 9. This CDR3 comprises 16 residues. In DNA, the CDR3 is TGTGCCAGCAGTGGATACAGGGGTGAGACCTCCTACGAGCAGTACTTC. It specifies CASSGYRGETSYEQYF.

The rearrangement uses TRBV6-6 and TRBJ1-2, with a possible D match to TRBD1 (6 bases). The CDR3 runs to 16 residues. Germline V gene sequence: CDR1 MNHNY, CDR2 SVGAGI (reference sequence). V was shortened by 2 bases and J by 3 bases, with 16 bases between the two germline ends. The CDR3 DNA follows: TGTGCCAGCAGTTACACAGGGAGGGGGGAGGACTATGGCTACACCTTC. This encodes CASSYTGRGEDYGYTF.

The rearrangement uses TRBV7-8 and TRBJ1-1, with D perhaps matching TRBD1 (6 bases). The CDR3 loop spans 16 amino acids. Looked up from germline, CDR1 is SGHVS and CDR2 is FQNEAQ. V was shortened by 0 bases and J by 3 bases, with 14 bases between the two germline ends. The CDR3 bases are TGTGCCAGCAGCTTAGCGAGGGGGGGCGAGGACACTGAAGCTTTCTTT. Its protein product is CASSLARGGEDTEAFF.

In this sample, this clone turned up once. CDR3 residues: CASSGQGNSPLHF. The CDR3 region has the DNA TGTGCCAGCAGTGGACAGGGGAATTCACCCCTCCACTTT. The gene calls are TRBV12-3 or TRBV12-4 and TRBJ1-6; 9 bases align to TRBD1. V dropped 5 bases and J dropped 7; count of bases not matched to a gene: 0. There are 13 residues in the CDR3.

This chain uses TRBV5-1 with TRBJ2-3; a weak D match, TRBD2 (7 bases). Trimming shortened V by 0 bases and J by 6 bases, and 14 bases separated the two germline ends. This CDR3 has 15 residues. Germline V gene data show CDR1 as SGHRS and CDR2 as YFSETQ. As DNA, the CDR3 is TGCGCCAGCAGCTTGGCCTCGGGGGGCGGGGATACGCAGTATTTT. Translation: CASSLASGGGDTQYF. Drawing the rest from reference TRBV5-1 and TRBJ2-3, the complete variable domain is KAGVTQTPRYLIKTRGQQVTLSCSPISGHRSVSWYQQTPGQGLQFLFEYFSETQRNKGNFPGRFSGRQFSNSRSEMNVSTLELGDSALYLCASSLASGGGDTQYFGPGTRLTVL.

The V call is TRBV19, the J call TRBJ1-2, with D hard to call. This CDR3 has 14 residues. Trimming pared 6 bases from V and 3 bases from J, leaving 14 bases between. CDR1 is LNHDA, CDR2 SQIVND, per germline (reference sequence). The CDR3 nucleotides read TGTGCCAGTAGCCCTTTGAGGGTGGACTATGGCTACACCTTC. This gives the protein CASSPLRVDYGYTF.

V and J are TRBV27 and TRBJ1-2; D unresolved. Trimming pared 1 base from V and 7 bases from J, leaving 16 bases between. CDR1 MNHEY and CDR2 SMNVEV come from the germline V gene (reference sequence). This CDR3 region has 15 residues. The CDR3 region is CASSLYAPGSGGYTF. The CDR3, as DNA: TGTGCCAGCAGTTTATACGCCCCGGGTTCTGGTGGCTACACCTTC.

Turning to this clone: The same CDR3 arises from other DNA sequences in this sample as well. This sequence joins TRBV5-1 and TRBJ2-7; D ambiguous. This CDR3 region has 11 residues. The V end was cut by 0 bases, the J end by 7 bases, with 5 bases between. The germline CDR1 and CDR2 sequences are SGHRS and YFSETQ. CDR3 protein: CASSLAGEQYF. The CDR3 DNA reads TGCGCCAGCAGCTTGGCCGGGGAGCAGTACTTC.

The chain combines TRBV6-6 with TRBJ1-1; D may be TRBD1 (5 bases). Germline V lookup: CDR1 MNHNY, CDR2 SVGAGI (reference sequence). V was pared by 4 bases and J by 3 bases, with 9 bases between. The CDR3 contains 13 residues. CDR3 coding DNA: TGTGCCAGCAGTTTGAAGGGGTACACTGAAGCTTTCTTT. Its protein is CASSLKGYTEAFF.

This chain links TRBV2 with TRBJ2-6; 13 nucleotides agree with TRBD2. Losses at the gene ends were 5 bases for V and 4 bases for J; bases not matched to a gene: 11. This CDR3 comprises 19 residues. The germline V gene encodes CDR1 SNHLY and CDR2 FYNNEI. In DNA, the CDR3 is TGTGCCAGCAGTTTCGCTGGACTAGCGGGAGTGACCGGGGCCAACGTCCTGACTTTC. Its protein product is CASSFAGLAGVTGANVLTF.

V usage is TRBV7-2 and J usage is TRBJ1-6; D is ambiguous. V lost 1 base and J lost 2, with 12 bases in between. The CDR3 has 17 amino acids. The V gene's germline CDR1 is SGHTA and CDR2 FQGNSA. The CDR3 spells CASSLVVGQPYNSPLHF. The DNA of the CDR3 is TGTGCCAGCAGCTTAGTAGTGGGCCAGCCCTATAATTCACCCCTCCACTTT.

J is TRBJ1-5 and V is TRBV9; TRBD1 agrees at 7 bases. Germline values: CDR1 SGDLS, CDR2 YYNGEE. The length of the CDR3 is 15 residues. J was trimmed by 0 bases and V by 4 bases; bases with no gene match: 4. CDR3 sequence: CASSLGTASNQPQHF. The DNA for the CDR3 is TGTGCCAGCAGCCTCGGGACAGCTAGCAATCAGCCCCAGCATTTT. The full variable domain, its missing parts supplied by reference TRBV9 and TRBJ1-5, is DSGVTQTPKHLITATGQRVTLRCSPRSGDLSVYWYQQSLDQGLQFLIQYYNGEERAKGNILERFSAQQFPDLHSELNLSSLELGDSALYFCASSLGTASNQPQHFGDGTRLSIL.

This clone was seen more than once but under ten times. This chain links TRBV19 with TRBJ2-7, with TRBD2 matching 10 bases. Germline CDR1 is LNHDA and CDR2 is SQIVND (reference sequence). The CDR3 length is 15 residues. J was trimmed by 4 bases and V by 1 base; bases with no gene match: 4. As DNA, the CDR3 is TGTGCCAGTAGTATAGTACTAGCGGGATCTTACGAGCAGTACTTC. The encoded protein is CASSIVLAGSYEQYF.

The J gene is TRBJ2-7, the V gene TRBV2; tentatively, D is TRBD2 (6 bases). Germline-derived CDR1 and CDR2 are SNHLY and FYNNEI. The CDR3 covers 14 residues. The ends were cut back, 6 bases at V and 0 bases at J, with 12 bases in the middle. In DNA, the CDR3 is TGTGCCAGCAGACGGGACTCTAACTCCTACGAGCAGTACTTC. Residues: CASRRDSNSYEQYF.

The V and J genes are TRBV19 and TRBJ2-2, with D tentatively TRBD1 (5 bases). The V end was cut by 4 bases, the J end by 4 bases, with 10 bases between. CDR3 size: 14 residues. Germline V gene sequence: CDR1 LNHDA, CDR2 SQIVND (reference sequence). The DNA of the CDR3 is TGTGCCAGTAGTACAAGACAGATCACCGGGGAGCTGTTTTTT. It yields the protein CASSTRQITGELFF.

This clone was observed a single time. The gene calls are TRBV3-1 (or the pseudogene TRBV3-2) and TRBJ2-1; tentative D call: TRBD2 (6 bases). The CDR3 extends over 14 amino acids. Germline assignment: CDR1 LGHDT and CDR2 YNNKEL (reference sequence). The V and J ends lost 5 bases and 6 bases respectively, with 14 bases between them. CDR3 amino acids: CASSREAGGNEQFF. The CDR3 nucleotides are TGTGCCAGCAGCAGGGAGGCCGGGGGCAATGAGCAGTTCTTC.

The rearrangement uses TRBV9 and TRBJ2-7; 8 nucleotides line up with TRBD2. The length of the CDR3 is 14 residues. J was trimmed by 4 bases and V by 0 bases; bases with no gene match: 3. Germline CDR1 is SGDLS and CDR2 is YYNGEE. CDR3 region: CASSVEAGGYEQYF. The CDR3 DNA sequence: TGTGCCAGCAGCGTAGAGGCGGGAGGATACGAGCAGTACTTC.

This CDR3 is CASTTGLAATGELFF. DNA of the CDR3: TGTGCCAGCACCACGGGACTAGCGGCCACCGGGGAGCTGTTTTTT. The genes are TRBV28 and TRBJ2-2; TRBD2 agrees at 11 bases. The V segment lost 7 bases and the J segment 4 bases; nucleotides outside the gene matches: 5. The CDR3 is made up of 15 amino acids. The germline CDR1 and CDR2 sequences are MDHEN and SYDVKM.